The rows below give T cell receptor beta chains drawn from one sample of a study of regulatory T cells in long-lasting Graves disease. Via MiXCR, TCRdb re-called the multiplex PCR reads, giving one row per CDR3 protein. This table has under 250,000 distinct CDR3 sequences, roughly 19% appearing once. This sample was shared with a second study, whose subject was T cells in Graves' hyperthyroidism and ophthalmopathy.

Sequencing used peripheral blood mononuclear cells (PBMCs), obtained at new diagnosis, from a patient treated with antithyroid drugs. The receptors derive from a woman aged 25 to 45 with Graves disease. Each CDR3 is given with its conserved first and last residue. The order of the fields is J gene, V gene, CDR3 length, clone size, D gene, CDR3 protein, CDR3 DNA. D genes are given only for firm matches. Size values are once, few and many counts, or a class for expanded clones, and some rows have none.

j_call: TRBJ2-7; v_call: TRBV12-3/TRBV12-4; cdr3_length: 16; clone_size: -; d_call: -; cdr3_aa: CASSEASPPVSYEQYF; cdr3_nt: TGTGCCAGCAGTGAAGCGAGTCCCCCAGTCTCCTACGAGCAGTACTTC
j_call: TRBJ1-5; v_call: TRBV12-3/TRBV12-4; cdr3_length: 14; clone_size: many; d_call: TRBD1; cdr3_aa: CASTPDRGNQPQHF; cdr3_nt: TGTGCCAGCACCCCGGACAGGGGAAATCAGCCCCAGCATTTT
j_call: TRBJ1-5; v_call: TRBV6-1; cdr3_length: 16; clone_size: -; d_call: -; cdr3_aa: CASSEDLYSLDQPQHF; cdr3_nt: TGTGCCAGCAGTGAAGATCTATATTCCCTCGATCAGCCCCAGCATTTT
j_call: TRBJ2-2; v_call: TRBV30; cdr3_length: 14; clone_size: -; d_call: -; cdr3_aa: CAWTRWASTGELFF; cdr3_nt: TGTGCCTGGACCCGCTGGGCGAGTACCGGGGAGCTGTTTTTT
j_call: TRBJ1-2; v_call: TRBV28; cdr3_length: 13; clone_size: many; d_call: -; cdr3_aa: CASSLLGHYGYTF; cdr3_nt: TGTGCCAGCAGTTTACTCGGCCACTATGGCTACACCTTC
j_call: TRBJ2-5; v_call: TRBV7-3; cdr3_length: 15; clone_size: -; d_call: -; cdr3_aa: CAGSTRGGAGETQYF; cdr3_nt: TGTGCCGGCAGCACTAGGGGGGGGGCCGGAGAGACCCAGTACTTC
j_call: TRBJ2-7; v_call: TRBV5-1; cdr3_length: 17; clone_size: -; d_call: TRBD2; cdr3_aa: CASSSGLAGATTYEQYF; cdr3_nt: TGCGCCAGCAGCTCGGGACTAGCGGGAGCTACCACCTACGAGCAGTACTTC
j_call: TRBJ1-1; v_call: TRBV5-6; cdr3_length: 15; clone_size: few; d_call: -; cdr3_aa: CASSNGGAGNTEAFF; cdr3_nt: TGTGCCAGCAGCAACGGGGGGGCAGGAAACACTGAAGCTTTCTTT
j_call: TRBJ1-6; v_call: TRBV7-9; cdr3_length: 15; clone_size: -; d_call: -; cdr3_aa: CASSLEGLNNSPLHF; cdr3_nt: TGTGCCAGCAGCTTAGAAGGTCTGAATAATTCACCCCTCCACTTT
j_call: TRBJ1-6; v_call: TRBV9; cdr3_length: 14; clone_size: many; d_call: -; cdr3_aa: CASSGRQDNSPLHF; cdr3_nt: TGTGCCAGCAGCGGACGACAGGACAATTCACCCCTCCACTTT
j_call: TRBJ2-1; v_call: TRBV11-3; cdr3_length: 15; clone_size: -; d_call: -; cdr3_aa: CASSSYQPENNEQFF; cdr3_nt: TGTGCCAGCAGCTCCTATCAACCTGAGAACAATGAGCAGTTCTTC